This entry concerns a single T cell receptor (beta chain). This entry belongs to a study of CXCR3-negative and CXCR3-positive naive CD8 T cells. The CDR3 length is 13 residues. Per germline, CDR1 GTSNPN and CDR2 SVGIG (reference sequence). Libraries were UMI-labeled 5' RACE TRB cDNA. TCRdb derives one entry per CDR3 protein from the 5' RACE reads, leaving out DNA. The table gives about 120,000 distinct CDR3 sequences; the top ten clones make up 0.45% to 0.6% of it. Sequences were obtained from naive CXCR3- CD8+ T cells from blood. The subset is: CD45RO-CCR7+CD27+CD95- naive CD8+ T cells lacking CXCR3 (TNR3-). J is TRBJ1-2 and V is TRBV30; TCRdb proposes TRBD1, but this gene call is untestable without DNA. This TCR was recovered from a human donor in good health. Some clones in this sample may be carry-over from other donors' samples. CDR3 sequence reads: CAWSEQGAGGYTF.